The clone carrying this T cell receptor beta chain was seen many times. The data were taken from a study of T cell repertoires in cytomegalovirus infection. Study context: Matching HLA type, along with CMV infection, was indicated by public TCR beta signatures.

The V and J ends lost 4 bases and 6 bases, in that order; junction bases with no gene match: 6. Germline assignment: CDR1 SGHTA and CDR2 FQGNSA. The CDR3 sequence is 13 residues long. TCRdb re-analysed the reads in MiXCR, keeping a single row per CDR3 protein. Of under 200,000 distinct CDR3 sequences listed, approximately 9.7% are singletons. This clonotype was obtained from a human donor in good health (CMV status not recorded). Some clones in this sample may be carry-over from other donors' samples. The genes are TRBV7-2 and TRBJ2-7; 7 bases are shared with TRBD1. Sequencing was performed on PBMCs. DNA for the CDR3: TGTGCCAGCAGCTCCCGACAGGGCCGCGAGCAGTACTTC. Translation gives CASSSRQGREQYF. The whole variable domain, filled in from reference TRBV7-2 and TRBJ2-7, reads GAGVSQSPSNKVTEKGKDVELRCDPISGHTALYWYRQSLGQGLEFLIYFQGNSAPDKSGLPSDRFSAERTGGSVSTLTIQRTQQEDSAVYLCASSSRQGREQYFGPGTRLTVT.